The 15 T cell receptor beta chains listed next were all sequenced from one sample in a study of PD-1 blockade in classical Hodgkin lymphoma. Profiling relied on immunoSEQ multiplex PCR, and the TCRdb table lists in-frame clones only, not all of them. The sample shows fewer than 100,000 clones, 75% to 90% of them seen only once. In every patient, relapse followed autologous stem cell transplantation, while exposure to brentuximab vedotin differed. Sequencing was performed on peripheral blood mononuclear cells (PBMCs), taken at baseline. These TCRs come from a human donor with classical Hodgkin lymphoma.

V and J are TRBV6-6 and TRBJ2-7, with D hard to call. The CDR3 is made up of 11 amino acids. Per the germline V gene, CDR1 is MNHNY and CDR2 is SVGAGI (reference sequence). The V end was cut by 0 bases, the J end by 7 bases, with 4 bases between. The CDR3 coding sequence is TGTGCCAGCAGTTACTCGATTGAGCAGTACTTC. Translating gives CASSYSIEQYF.

The J gene is TRBJ2-7, the V gene TRBV18; D perhaps matches TRBD1 (5 bases). CDR3 length equals 15 residues. Trimming left V 3 bases short and J 3 bases short, with 15 bases between. CDR1 and CDR2 from the germline V gene are KGHSH and LQKENI. This chain's CDR3 is CASSPPSRRGYEQYF. The CDR3 coding sequence is TGTGCCAGCTCACCTCCCTCGCGAAGGGGCTACGAGCAGTACTTC.

The chain couples TRBV28 to TRBJ2-2; a weak D match, TRBD1 (5 bases). CDR1 is MDHEN and CDR2 is SYDVKM in the germline V gene. V dropped 4 bases and J dropped 4 bases, with 7 bases sitting between them. The CDR3 sequence is 13 residues long. CDR3: CASSSGITGELFF. The CDR3 bases are TGTGCCAGCAGTTCAGGGATCACCGGGGAGCTGTTTTTT.

The CDR3 loop reads CASSYGAGFHEQYF. DNA for the CDR3: TGTGCCAGCAGTTACGGCGCAGGGTTCCACGAGCAGTACTTC. V and J are TRBV6-5 and TRBJ2-7; D possibly corresponds to TRBD1 (5 bases). The CDR3 spans 14 residues. V dropped 2 bases and J dropped 5 bases, with 13 bases sitting between them. Looked up from germline, CDR1 is MNHEY and CDR2 is SVGAGI.

V usage is TRBV13 and J usage is TRBJ2-7; 10 nucleotides agree with TRBD1. The CDR3 loop spans 15 amino acids. Trimming cost V 5 bases and J 6 bases; bases outside gene matches: 10. Germline-derived CDR1 and CDR2 are PRHDT and FYEKMQ (reference sequence). Here the CDR3 reads CASSDSRTGGTEQYF. The CDR3 nucleotides are TGTGCCAGCAGCGACTCTCGGACAGGGGGAACCGAGCAGTACTTC. Full variable domain (remainder filled in from reference TRBV13 and TRBJ2-7): AAGVIQSPRHLIKEKRETATLKCYPIPRHDTVYWYQQGPGQDPQFLISFYEKMQSDKGSIPDRFSAQQFSDYHSELNMSSLELGDSALYFCASSDSRTGGTEQYFGPGTRLTVT.

The CDR3 DNA follows: TGTGCCAGCAGCGTAGGAGCGGTCTTGTACAATGAGCAGTTCTTC. Protein: CASSVGAVLYNEQFF. The chain joins TRBV9 to TRBJ2-1; D is possibly TRBD2 (5 bases). The germline V gene encodes CDR1 SGDLS and CDR2 YYNGEE. Trimming took off 0 bases at V and 4 bases at J, with 11 bases between the two ends. The CDR3 totals 15 residues.

V and J are TRBV7-9 and TRBJ2-2, with 8 bases that match TRBD1. Germline CDR1 is SEHNR and CDR2 is FQNEAQ (reference sequence). The CDR3 extends over 16 amino acids. With V trimmed by 4 bases and J by 0 bases, 4 bases remained unmatched. CDR3 loop: CASSSLDRANTGELFF. CDR3 nucleotides: TGTGCCAGCAGCTCCCTGGACAGGGCGAACACCGGGGAGCTGTTTTTT.

This clone was recorded once. V is TRBV4-2 and J is TRBJ2-7; D tentatively fits TRBD1 or TRBD2 (6 bases each). The V end lost 1 base, the J end lost 5 bases, and 24 bases lay between the germline ends. CDR1 LGHNA and CDR2 YNFKEQ come from the germline V gene. This CDR3 comprises 18 residues. The CDR3 spells CASSQVSGRGGLFDEQYF. The CDR3 DNA reads TGTGCCAGCAGCCAAGTTAGCGGTAGAGGGGGTCTTTTTGACGAGCAGTACTTC.

Many counts were recorded for this clone. The chain employs TRBV7-9 and TRBJ2-1; 10 bases match TRBD2. J was trimmed by 5 bases and V by 6 bases; bases with no gene match: 7. CDR1 and CDR2 (germline): SEHNR, FQNEAQ (reference sequence). CDR3 length: 15 residues. For the CDR3, the DNA is TGTGCCAGCAGTCCCAGGACTAGCGGAGACAATGAGCAGTTCTTC. This encodes CASSPRTSGDNEQFF.

The V and J genes are TRBV18 and TRBJ2-1; no reliable D call. V lost 6 bases and J 6 bases, leaving 15 bases between the germline ends. CDR3 length: 14 amino acids. Germline-derived CDR1 and CDR2 are KGHSH and LQKENI. The CDR3 DNA is TGTGCCAGCTCCCCCCCCTCTGGGTTCAATGAGCAGTTCTTC. Protein: CASSPPSGFNEQFF.

The chain links TRBV27 to TRBJ1-1; D gene ambiguous. Trimming removed 2 bases from V and 3 bases from J, with 7 bases in between. CDR1 is MNHEY, CDR2 SMNVEV, per germline (reference sequence). The CDR3 is 13 amino acids. CDR3 loop: CASSLRWDTEAFF. Written as DNA, the CDR3 is TGTGCCAGCAGTTTAAGATGGGACACTGAAGCTTTCTTT.

The J gene is TRBJ1-2, the V gene TRBV6-6, with 7 bases identical to TRBD1. This CDR3 comprises 14 residues. The V gene's germline CDR1 is MNHNY and CDR2 SVGAGI (reference sequence). Germline trimming cut 7 bases from V and 8 bases from J; bases unmatched to any gene: 13. The CDR3 loop is CASIPTGPAGGYTF. For the CDR3, the DNA is TGTGCCAGCATCCCGACAGGGCCGGCTGGCGGCTACACCTTC.

The chain uses TRBV14 and TRBJ1-5, with D unclear. CDR1 SGHDN and CDR2 FVKESK come from the germline V gene. The CDR3 sequence is 13 residues long. The V end lost 0 bases, the J end lost 5 bases, and 5 bases lay between the germline ends. CDR3 bases: TGTGCCAGCAGCCAAGATTATCATCAGCCCCAGCATTTT. Its protein product is CASSQDYHQPQHF.

J is TRBJ1-1 and V is TRBV19; perhaps TRBD1 as D (6 bases). The V end lost 6 bases, the J end lost 4 bases, and 12 bases lay between the germline ends. This CDR3 comprises 13 residues. Per the germline V gene, CDR1 is LNHDA and CDR2 is SQIVND (reference sequence). CDR3 DNA: TGTGCCAGTAGCTCAGGACAGCTCACTGAAGCTTTCTTT. This encodes CASSSGQLTEAFF.

V and J are TRBV28 and TRBJ2-4, with 12 nucleotides matching TRBD2. CDR3 size: 18 residues. Unmatched junction bases numbered 6, after V lost 3 bases and J lost 0 bases. The germline CDR1 and CDR2 sequences are MDHEN and SYDVKM. CDR3: CASSFLRLAGEAKNIQYF. The CDR3, as DNA: TGTGCCAGCAGTTTCCTCCGACTAGCGGGAGAAGCCAAAAACATTCAGTACTTC.